This T cell receptor (beta chain) was sequenced in a study of OX40 agonist ivuxolimab in advanced cancers. A note on the overall study: Ivuxolimab was an agonistic, fully human IgG2 monoclonal antibody directed against OX40 (CD134), a costimulatory receptor. A male proportion of 75% to 85% and a mean age of around 60 years, ranging from roughly 23 to 90, were recorded for the dose-escalation cohort. Partial responses were achieved by three dose-escalation patients, of whom one had hepatocellular carcinoma and two had cutaneous melanoma. The monotherapy dose-escalation portion (N ≈ 50 patients) of the phase I ivuxolimab trial is reported in the paper. Patients were allowed to have had prior anti-PD-1, anti-PD-L1 or anti-CTLA-4 therapy, and approximately 40% of the dose-escalation patients had been treated with checkpoint inhibitors. Of the approximately 53 patients in dose escalation, around 20 had hepatocellular carcinoma, approximately 15 had melanoma, 9 had renal cell carcinoma and 9 had head and neck cancer. Intravenous ivuxolimab was administered to patients every 2 weeks at six dose levels: 0.01, 0.1, 0.3, 1.5, 3 and 10 mg/kg. Peripheral TCRbeta sequencing was intended to test whether TCR sequence diversity was altered and clonal T-cell expansion was caused by ivuxolimab. What the research found in general, with its limitations: On average, CD8+ T cells showed more expanded clones than CD4+ T cells after ivuxolimab. In partial responders in the 0.1-3.0 mg/kg groups, normalized peripheral clonal expansion was found to be among the lowest, especially among CD8+ T cells. Low levels of normalized T-cell clonal expansion were also shown by some nonresponding patients. The antigen specificity of the peripheral T cells that underwent clonal expansion was not determined. At doses of 0.1 to 3.0 mg/kg, clonal expansion of both CD4+ and CD8+ T cells in blood was seen between baseline and week 6.

In the germline V gene (reference sequence), CDR1 corresponds to LNHDA and CDR2 to SQIVND. V drops 5 bases and J drops 4 bases, leaving 15 bases in between. Including the terminal cysteine and phenylalanine, the CDR3 comprises 14 residues. Of the read, only the CDR3 DNA is kept; its 42 bases are in frame from base 1. The trial excluded patients who had a history of autoimmune disease or were on systemic immunosuppression. Peripheral blood for TCR sequencing was collected from all dose cohorts at baseline, on cycle 4 day 1, and on cycle 7 day 1. Samples were obtained from an open-label, multicenter, first-in-human phase I dose-escalation trial of ivuxolimab. Adults with locally advanced or metastatic head and neck squamous cell, hepatocellular, melanoma or renal cell carcinoma were enrolled in the trial. Before TCR sequencing, CD4+ and CD8+ T cells were separately sorted from peripheral blood. Genomic DNA was isolated from the sorted cells so that the TCRbeta CDR3 region could be sequenced. The immunoSEQ Assay was used to sequence the TCRbeta CDR3 regions. The table was pulled from immuneACCESS by TCRdb, which kept in-frame rearrangements only. Such tables lose some clones; where checked, under half of the loss comes from unresolved V genes, and the rest has no known cause. This sample has more than 65,000 clones in its table, and about 88% of those were observed once. The biggest ten clones account for around 0.78% of the sample.

Remarks on this clone: Its antigen has not been determined. No base qualities exist here, and no much larger clone lies one base off it.

Rearrangement joined TRBV19 to TRBJ2-7; the D region possibly corresponds to TRBD2 (6 bases align). This sequence originates from an adult with an advanced solid tumor such as melanoma, head and neck, liver or kidney cancer. This specimen consisted of CD4+ or CD8+ T cells sorted from blood, obtained in a trial of the OX40 agonist ivuxolimab. The CDR3 reads as follows: CASSRGSGGYEQYF. The bases read TGTGCCAGTAGTCGCGGTAGCGGCGGATACGAGCAGTACTTC.